Following are 4 T cell receptor beta chains from one sample sequenced in a study of blood T cell repertoires in COVID-19. The protocol was immunoSEQ multiplex PCR, while the TCRdb copy is restricted to in-frame clones and leaves out a portion. The sample has more than 250,000 clones; 85% to 90% are singletons. The source material was PBMCs or T cells enriched from blood (not recorded which). The origin of the receptors is a woman in her late teens or twenties with acute COVID-19.

The rearrangement uses TRBV7-9 and TRBJ2-7; 8 bases are a match to TRBD1. J was trimmed by 1 base and V by 6 bases; bases with no gene match: 2. There are 13 residues in the CDR3. The germline V gene has CDR1 SEHNR and CDR2 FQNEAQ (reference sequence). The CDR3 bases are TGTGCCAGCAGGGGACAGGAATCCTACGAGCAGTACTTC. Translated: CASRGQESYEQYF.

This clone came up once. This chain connects TRBV7-2 to TRBJ2-5; TRBD2 is a possible D gene (5 bases). CDR3 size: 13 residues. The V gene's germline CDR1 is SGHTA and CDR2 FQGNSA. The ends were cut back, 5 bases at V and 5 bases at J, with 12 bases in the middle. CDR3: CASSLLGKETQYF. The CDR3 nucleotides read TGTGCCAGCAGCCTACTCGGGAAGGAGACCCAGTACTTC.

The V call is TRBV7-9, the J call TRBJ1-2; D remains ambiguous. CDR1 and CDR2 from the germline V gene are SEHNR and FQNEAQ (reference sequence). CDR3 length equals 19 residues. Trimming shortened V by 2 bases and J by 2 bases, and 24 bases separated the two germline ends. The CDR3 loop reads CASSLKNRVLMLFNYGYTF. CDR3 nucleotides: TGTGCCAGCAGCTTAAAAAACAGAGTACTGATGTTGTTCAACTATGGCTACACCTTC.

V gene TRBV6-2 or TRBV6-3 combines with J gene TRBJ2-1, with 7 bases aligning to TRBD2. The J segment lost 6 bases and the V segment lost 4 bases, leaving 6 bases of the junction unmatched. The V gene's germline CDR1 is MNHEY and CDR2 SVGEGT. The CDR3 is 14 residues long. The CDR3 region is CASSWGGSFNEQFF. The CDR3 nucleotides read TGTGCCAGCAGTTGGGGCGGGAGTTTCAATGAGCAGTTCTTC.